This T cell receptor beta chain emerged from a study of blood T cells in healthy people across ages. Notes on the study in general: It was found that TCR beta diversity correlated strongly with the percentage of naive T cells.

The sample holds a few counts of this clonotype. Its antigen is undetermined. A J-beta primer mix and a sample-barcoded 5' primer were used in a second PCR of roughly 7 to 12 cycles. Every individual sample yielded 2.5 million or more paired-end reads (each containing CDR3). TCRdb processed the 5' RACE reads anew with MiXCR; each CDR3 protein has one entry. The sample carries around 1.5 million distinct CDR3 sequences, roughly 40% recorded once. The CDR3 length is 13 residues. CDR1 is SQVTM, CDR2 ANQGSEA, per germline. The source material was blood. This TCR was sampled from a woman under 30 in good health. The J gene is TRBJ2-5, the V gene TRBV29-1; D gene ambiguous. The end of the DNA is better explained by TRBJ2-7, so the J call may be wrong. CDR3 loop: CSVVPSVSYEQYF. The CDR3 DNA sequence: TGCAGCGTTGTACCGAGCGTTTCCTACGAGCAGTACTTC.